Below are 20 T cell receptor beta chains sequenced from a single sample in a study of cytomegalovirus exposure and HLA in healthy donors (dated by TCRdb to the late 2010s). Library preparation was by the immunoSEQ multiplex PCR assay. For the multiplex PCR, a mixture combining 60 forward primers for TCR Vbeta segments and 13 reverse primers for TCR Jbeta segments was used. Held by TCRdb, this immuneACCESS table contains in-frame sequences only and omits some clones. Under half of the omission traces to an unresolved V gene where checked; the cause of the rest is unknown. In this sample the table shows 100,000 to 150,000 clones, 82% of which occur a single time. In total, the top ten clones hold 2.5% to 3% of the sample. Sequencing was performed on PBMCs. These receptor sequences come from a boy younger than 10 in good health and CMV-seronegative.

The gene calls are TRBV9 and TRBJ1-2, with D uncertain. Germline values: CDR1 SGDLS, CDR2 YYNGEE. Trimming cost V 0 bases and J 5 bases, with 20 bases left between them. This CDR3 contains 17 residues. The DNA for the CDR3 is TGTGCCAGCAGCGTAGGCCTGGCCTGGCCAGGCGGGTATGGCTACACCTTC. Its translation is CASSVGLAWPGGYGYTF.

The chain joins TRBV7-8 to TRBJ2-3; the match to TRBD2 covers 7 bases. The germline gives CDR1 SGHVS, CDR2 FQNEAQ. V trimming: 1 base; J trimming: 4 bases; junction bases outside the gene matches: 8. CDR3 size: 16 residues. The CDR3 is CASSLVAGEGSDTQYF. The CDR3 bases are TGTGCCAGCAGCTTAGTTGCGGGAGAAGGGTCAGATACGCAGTATTTT.

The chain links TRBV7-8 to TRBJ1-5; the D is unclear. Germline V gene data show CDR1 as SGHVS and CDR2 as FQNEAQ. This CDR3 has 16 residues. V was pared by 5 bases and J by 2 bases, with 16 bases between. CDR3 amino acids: CASSVRDPGGNQPQHF. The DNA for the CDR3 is TGTGCCAGCAGCGTCCGGGATCCCGGGGGCAATCAGCCCCAGCATTTT. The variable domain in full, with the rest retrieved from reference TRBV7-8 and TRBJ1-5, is GAGVSQSPRYKVAKRGQDVALRCDPISGHVSLFWYQQALGQGPEFLTYFQNEAQLDKSGLPSDRFFAERPEGSVSTLKIQRTQQEDSAVYLCASSVRDPGGNQPQHFGDGTRLSIL.

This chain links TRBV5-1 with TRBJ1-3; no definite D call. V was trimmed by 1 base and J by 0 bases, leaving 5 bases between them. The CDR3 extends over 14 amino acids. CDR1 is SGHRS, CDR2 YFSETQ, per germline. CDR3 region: CASSLYNSGNTIYF. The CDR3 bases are TGCGCCAGCAGCTTGTACAACTCTGGAAACACCATATATTTT.

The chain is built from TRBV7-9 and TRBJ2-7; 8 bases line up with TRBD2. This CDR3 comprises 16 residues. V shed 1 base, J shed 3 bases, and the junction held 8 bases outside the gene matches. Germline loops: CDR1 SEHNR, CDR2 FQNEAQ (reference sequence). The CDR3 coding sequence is TGTGCCAGCAGCTTAGAAAGGATTAGCGGGAACTACGAGCAGTACGTC. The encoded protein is CASSLERISGNYEQYV.

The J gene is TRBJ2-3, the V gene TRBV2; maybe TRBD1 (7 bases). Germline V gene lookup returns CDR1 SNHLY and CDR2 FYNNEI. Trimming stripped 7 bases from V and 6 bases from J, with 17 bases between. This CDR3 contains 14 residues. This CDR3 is CASNRGGTDDTQYF. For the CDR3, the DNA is TGTGCCAGCAACCGAGGGGGGACAGACGATACGCAGTATTTT.

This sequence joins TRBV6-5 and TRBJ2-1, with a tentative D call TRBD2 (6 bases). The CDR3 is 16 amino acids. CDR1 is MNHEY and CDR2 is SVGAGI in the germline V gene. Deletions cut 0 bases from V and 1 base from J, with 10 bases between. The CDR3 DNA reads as TGTGCCAGCAGTTACTCGAAGGGGACTTCCTACAATGAGCAGTTCTTC. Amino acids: CASSYSKGTSYNEQFF.

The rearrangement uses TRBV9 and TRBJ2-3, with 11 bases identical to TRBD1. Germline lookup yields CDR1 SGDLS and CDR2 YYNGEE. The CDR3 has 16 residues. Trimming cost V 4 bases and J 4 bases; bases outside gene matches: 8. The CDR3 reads CASSWGGTGGADTQYF. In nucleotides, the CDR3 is TGTGCCAGCAGCTGGGGCGGGACAGGGGGGGCAGATACGCAGTATTTT.

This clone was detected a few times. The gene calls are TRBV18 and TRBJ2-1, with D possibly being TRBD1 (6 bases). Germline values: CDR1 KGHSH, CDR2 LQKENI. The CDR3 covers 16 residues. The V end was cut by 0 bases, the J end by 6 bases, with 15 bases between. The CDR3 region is CASSPPGAPVSNEQFF. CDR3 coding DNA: TGTGCCAGCTCACCACCGGGGGCACCTGTATCCAATGAGCAGTTCTTC.

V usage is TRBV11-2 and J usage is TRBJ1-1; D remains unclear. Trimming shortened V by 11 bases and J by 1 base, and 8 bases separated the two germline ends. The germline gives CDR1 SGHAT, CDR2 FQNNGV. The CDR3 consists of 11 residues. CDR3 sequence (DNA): TGTGCCCCGGAGGGGAACACTGAAGCTTTCTTT. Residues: CAPEGNTEAFF.

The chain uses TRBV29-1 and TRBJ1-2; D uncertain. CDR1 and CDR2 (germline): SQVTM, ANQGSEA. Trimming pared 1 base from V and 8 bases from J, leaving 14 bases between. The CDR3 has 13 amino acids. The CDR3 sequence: CSVEVFGRKGYTF. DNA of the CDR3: TGCAGCGTTGAAGTATTTGGCAGAAAAGGCTACACCTTC.

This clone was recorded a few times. Here the CDR3 DNA reads TGTGCCAGCAGCTTTGGCGGGAACACTGAAGCTTTCTTT. Translation gives CASSFGGNTEAFF. The chain carries TRBV5-8 and TRBJ1-1; no clear D. The germline CDR1 and CDR2 sequences are SGHTS and YDEGEE. Trimming shortened V by 2 bases and J by 1 base, and 6 bases separated the two germline ends. CDR3 size: 13 residues.

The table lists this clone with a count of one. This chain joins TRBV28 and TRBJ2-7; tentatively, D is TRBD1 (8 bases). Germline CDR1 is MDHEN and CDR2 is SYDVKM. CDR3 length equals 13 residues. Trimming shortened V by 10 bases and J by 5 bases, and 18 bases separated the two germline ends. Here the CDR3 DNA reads TGTGCCACCACGGACAGGGAGGGAGACGAGCAGTACTTC. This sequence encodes CATTDREGDEQYF.

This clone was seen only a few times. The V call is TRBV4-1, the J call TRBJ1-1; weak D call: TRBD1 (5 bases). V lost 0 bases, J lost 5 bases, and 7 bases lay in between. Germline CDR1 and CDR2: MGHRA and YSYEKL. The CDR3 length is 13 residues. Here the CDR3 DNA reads TGCGCCAGCAGCCAAGAAGGGGTTACTGAAGCTTTCTTT. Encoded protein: CASSQEGVTEAFF.

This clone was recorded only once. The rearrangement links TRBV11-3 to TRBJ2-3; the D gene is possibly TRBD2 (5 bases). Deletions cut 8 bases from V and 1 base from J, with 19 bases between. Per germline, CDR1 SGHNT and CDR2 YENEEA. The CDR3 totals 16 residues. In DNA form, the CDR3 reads TGTGCCAGCTCCAACGGGGAGCCGACCCGCACAGATACGCAGTATTTT. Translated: CASSNGEPTRTDTQYF.

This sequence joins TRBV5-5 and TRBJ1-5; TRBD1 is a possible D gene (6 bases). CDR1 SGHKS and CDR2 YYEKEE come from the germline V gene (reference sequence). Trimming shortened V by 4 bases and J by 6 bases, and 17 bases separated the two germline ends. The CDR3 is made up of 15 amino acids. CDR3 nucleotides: TGTGCCAGCAGCACGGACAGTTTATCGGGTCAGCCCCAGCATTTT. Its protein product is CASSTDSLSGQPQHF.

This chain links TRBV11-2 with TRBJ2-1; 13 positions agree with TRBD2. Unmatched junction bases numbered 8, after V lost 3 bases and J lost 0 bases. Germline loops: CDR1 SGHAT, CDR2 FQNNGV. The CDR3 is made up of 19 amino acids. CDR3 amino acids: CASSFRGLAGVSSYNEQFF. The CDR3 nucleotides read TGTGCCAGCAGCTTCCGCGGACTAGCGGGAGTGAGCTCCTACAATGAGCAGTTCTTC.

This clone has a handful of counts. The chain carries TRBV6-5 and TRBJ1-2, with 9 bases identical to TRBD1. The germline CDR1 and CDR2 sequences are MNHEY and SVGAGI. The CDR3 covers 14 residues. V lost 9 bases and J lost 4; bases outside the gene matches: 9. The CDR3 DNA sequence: TGTGCCAGTGCTCCGACAGGGGGAATCTATGGCTACACCTTC. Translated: CASAPTGGIYGYTF.

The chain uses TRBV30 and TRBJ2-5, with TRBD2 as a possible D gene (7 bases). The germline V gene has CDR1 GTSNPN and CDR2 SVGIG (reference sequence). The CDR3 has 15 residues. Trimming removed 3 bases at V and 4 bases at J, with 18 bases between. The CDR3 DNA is TGTGCCTGGAGCCCCGGCGGGGGCGGGGGAGAGACCCAGTACTTC. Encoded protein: CAWSPGGGGGETQYF.

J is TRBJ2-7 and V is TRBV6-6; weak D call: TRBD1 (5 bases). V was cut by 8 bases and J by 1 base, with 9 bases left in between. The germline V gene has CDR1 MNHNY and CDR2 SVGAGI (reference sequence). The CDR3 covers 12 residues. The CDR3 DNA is TGTGCCAGCGGGGCCCAGTCCTACGAGCAGTACGTC. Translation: CASGAQSYEQYV.